This passage covers 25 T cell receptor beta chains from one sample sequenced in a study of blood T cell repertoires in COVID-19. Here immunoSEQ multiplex PCR was the method, and the copy in TCRdb shows in-frame clones only, minus some. Altogether approximately 200,000 clones are present, about 81% being singletons, with the ten largest covering roughly 10%. The sequencing sample was made of peripheral blood. The receptors originated from a woman aged 80 or over with COVID-19, enrolled during active disease.

The gene calls are TRBV13 and TRBJ1-4, with D hard to call. From germline, CDR1 is PRHDT and CDR2 FYEKMQ (reference sequence). Between the trimmed V and J ends, which lost 0 bases and 3 bases, there was a span of 5 bases. The CDR3 contains 14 residues. CDR3 sequence reads: CASSLGPSNEKLFF. The DNA of the CDR3 is TGTGCCAGCAGCTTAGGCCCGTCTAATGAAAAACTGTTTTTT.

This clone was counted between two and nine times. The chain couples TRBV2 to TRBJ1-1, with D tentatively TRBD1 (5 bases). Germline values: CDR1 SNHLY, CDR2 FYNNEI. Deletions cut 5 bases from V and 5 bases from J, with 18 bases between. This CDR3 region has 15 residues. In DNA, the CDR3 is TGTGCCAGCAGTTTGAGTTGGGTTGGGGCTACTGAAGCTTTCTTT. Translation: CASSLSWVGATEAFF.

The chain combines TRBV11-2 with TRBJ1-5; no reliable D call. Trimming cost V 5 bases and J 4 bases, with 9 bases left between them. The germline gives CDR1 SGHAT, CDR2 FQNNGV. The CDR3 has 13 amino acids. The CDR3 spells CASSPQLNQPQHF. The DNA for the CDR3 is TGTGCCAGCAGCCCTCAGTTGAATCAGCCCCAGCATTTT.

The chain recombines TRBV28 with TRBJ1-2; 9 positions match TRBD1. Germline CDR1 and CDR2: MDHEN and SYDVKM. The CDR3 consists of 17 residues. V lost 5 bases to trimming and J lost 3 bases; unmatched junction nucleotides: 13. The CDR3 spells CASSHIFTGGADYGYTF. In DNA form, the CDR3 reads TGTGCCAGCAGTCACATTTTCACAGGGGGCGCCGACTATGGCTACACCTTC.

The V gene is TRBV7-8, the J gene TRBJ2-2; 7 nucleotides match TRBD1. The V segment lost 2 bases and the J segment 5 bases; nucleotides outside the gene matches: 5. Germline V gene data show CDR1 as SGHVS and CDR2 as FQNEAQ. The CDR3 runs 15 residues. The CDR3 DNA is TGTGCCAGCAGCTTACAGGGGGAAGGGACCGGGGAGCTGTTTTTT. Its translation is CASSLQGEGTGELFF.

The chain links TRBV7-9 to TRBJ1-1; TRBD1 is a possible D gene (5 bases). The V gene lost 8 bases and the J gene lost 1 base, with 14 bases spanning the gap. In germline, CDR1 is SEHNR, CDR2 FQNEAQ (reference sequence). There are 14 residues in the CDR3. CDR3 in amino acids: CASGINTGNTEAFF. The CDR3 DNA is TGTGCCAGCGGTATAAACACAGGGAACACTGAAGCTTTCTTT. Looking up the rest from reference TRBV7-9 and TRBJ1-1 gives the full variable domain: DTGVSQNPRHKITKRGQNVTFRCDPISEHNRLYWYRQTLGQGPEFLTYFQNEAQLEKSRLLSDRFSAERPKGSFSTLEIQRTEQGDSAMYLCASGINTGNTEAFFGQGTRLTVV.

The chain joins TRBV24-1 to TRBJ2-5; 12 positions match TRBD2. The junction had 5 bases not matched to a gene; V was cut back by 2 bases and J by 8 bases. Germline assignment: CDR1 KGHDR and CDR2 SFDVKD. The CDR3 covers 15 residues. Written as DNA, the CDR3 is TGTGCCACCAGTGATTCTAGCGGGGGGGTTGGTACCCAGTACTTC. This encodes CATSDSSGGVGTQYF.

V gene TRBV7-9 combines with J gene TRBJ2-7; 9 nucleotides match TRBD1. Germline assignment: CDR1 SEHNR and CDR2 FQNEAQ (reference sequence). Germline trimming cut 2 bases from V and 3 bases from J; bases unmatched to any gene: 5. The CDR3 spans 15 residues. The CDR3 region has the DNA TGTGCCAGCAGCTTATCCGGGACAGGGAACTACGAGCAGTACTTC. This gives the protein CASSLSGTGNYEQYF.

The V call is TRBV6-1, the J call TRBJ2-1, with D tentatively TRBD1 (6 bases). The CDR3 is made up of 20 amino acids. Trimming left V 0 bases short and J 1 base short, with 22 bases between. Germline assignment: CDR1 MNHNS and CDR2 SASEGT. CDR3 loop: CASSEALLAGVVGSYNEQFF. The CDR3 DNA reads as TGTGCCAGCAGTGAAGCGCTTCTCGCAGGGGTGGTAGGGTCCTACAATGAGCAGTTCTTC.

The V gene is TRBV19, the J gene TRBJ1-1, with no clear D. The V end was cut by 2 bases, the J end by 3 bases, with 10 bases between. The CDR3 loop spans 14 amino acids. CDR1 and CDR2 (germline): LNHDA, SQIVND (reference sequence). The CDR3 bases are TGTGCCAGTAGTATATGGGGTAGCGACACTGAAGCTTTCTTT. Its translation: CASSIWGSDTEAFF.

The V and J genes are TRBV30 and TRBJ2-3; possibly TRBD1 for D (8 bases). The V gene lost 5 bases and the J gene lost 2 bases, with 17 bases spanning the gap. Germline V gene data show CDR1 as GTSNPN and CDR2 as SVGIG (reference sequence). The CDR3 consists of 15 residues. The CDR3 region has the DNA TGTGCCTGGGACCGAACAGGGGGGGACACAGATACGCAGTATTTT. Amino acid sequence: CAWDRTGGDTDTQYF.

V usage is TRBV6-6 and J usage is TRBJ2-7; perhaps TRBD1 as D (5 bases). V was cut by 0 bases and J by 3 bases, with 15 bases left in between. The length of the CDR3 is 16 residues. Germline V gene data show CDR1 as MNHNY and CDR2 as SVGAGI (reference sequence). CDR3 nucleotide sequence: TGTGCCAGCAGTTACTCATACAGGACGATTATCTACGAGCAGTACTTC. It encodes CASSYSYRTIIYEQYF.

V usage is TRBV5-8 and J usage is TRBJ1-2; D unclear. Trimming stripped 0 bases from V and 8 bases from J, with 11 bases between. CDR1 and CDR2 (germline): SGHTS, YDEGEE. The CDR3 loop spans 13 amino acids. The CDR3 loop reads CASSLVRGSGYTF. In DNA, the CDR3 is TGTGCCAGCAGCTTGGTGCGGGGTAGCGGCTACACCTTC.

This clone has more than one count but fewer than ten. The V and J genes are TRBV2 and TRBJ1-1; 8 positions agree with TRBD1. Unmatched junction bases numbered 9, after V lost 3 bases and J lost 9 bases. Germline CDR1 SNHLY, CDR2 FYNNEI. This CDR3 comprises 14 residues. CDR3 residues: CASSEGQGAPKAFF. DNA of the CDR3: TGTGCCAGCAGTGAGGGGCAGGGGGCGCCGAAAGCTTTCTTT. The whole variable domain, remainder taken from reference TRBV2 and TRBJ1-1, is EPEVTQTPSHQVTQMGQEVILRCVPISNHLYFYWYRQILGQKVEFLVSFYNNEISEKSEIFDDQFSVERPDGSNFTLKIRSTKLEDSAMYFCASSEGQGAPKAFFGQGTRLTVV.

The chain recombines TRBV5-1 with TRBJ2-2, with D maybe TRBD2 (6 bases). The CDR3 is made up of 14 amino acids. V gave up 5 bases and J gave up 4 bases, with 12 bases separating them. The germline V gene encodes CDR1 SGHRS and CDR2 YFSETQ. CDR3 amino acids: CASREGLFTGELFF. CDR3 coding DNA: TGCGCCAGCAGGGAGGGACTTTTCACCGGGGAGCTGTTTTTT.

In regard to this clone: Other DNA sequences in the sample encode the same CDR3. The chain joins TRBV6-5 to TRBJ2-2; D might be TRBD1 (6 bases). The CDR3 consists of 14 residues. CDR1 and CDR2 from the germline V gene are MNHEY and SVGAGI. Trimming pared 6 bases from V and 2 bases from J, leaving 10 bases between. This chain's CDR3 is CASRPDRNTGELFF. The CDR3 nucleotides read TGTGCCAGCAGACCGGACAGAAACACCGGGGAGCTGTTTTTT.

V is TRBV4-1 and J is TRBJ1-2; D remains unclear. V was trimmed by 1 base and J by 4 bases, leaving 13 bases between them. Germline loops: CDR1 MGHRA, CDR2 YSYEKL. The CDR3 runs to 15 residues. The CDR3 reads CASSQGERAGYGYTF. CDR3 nucleotides: TGCGCCAGCAGCCAAGGAGAAAGGGCGGGCTATGGCTACACCTTC.

V and J are TRBV4-1 and TRBJ1-3, with D possibly matching TRBD1 (6 bases). The CDR3 consists of 17 residues. Germline lookup yields CDR1 MGHRA and CDR2 YSYEKL. V was cut by 2 bases and J by 0 bases, with 14 bases left in between. The CDR3 nucleotides read TGCGCCAGCAGCCAACGAGACAGGCCCCTCTCTGGAAACACCATATATTTT. This codes for CASSQRDRPLSGNTIYF.

The V call is TRBV7-9, the J call TRBJ1-2, with 9 bases that match TRBD1. V dropped 3 bases and J dropped 3; count of bases not matched to a gene: 5. The CDR3 sequence is 15 residues long. The germline CDR1 and CDR2 sequences are SEHNR and FQNEAQ (reference sequence). CDR3 nucleotides: TGTGCCAGCAGCTTCCGGGACAGGGATGACTATGGCTACACCTTC. Protein product: CASSFRDRDDYGYTF.

The V gene is TRBV7-9, the J gene TRBJ2-7; 7 positions agree with TRBD2. CDR3 length equals 14 residues. V was pared by 10 bases and J by 3 bases, with 12 bases of the junction left unmatched. Germline assignment: CDR1 SEHNR and CDR2 FQNEAQ (reference sequence). CDR3 protein: CATDGTTKSYEQYF. The CDR3 region has the DNA TGTGCCACGGACGGGACTACTAAGAGCTACGAGCAGTACTTC. The entire variable domain, with the rest obtained from reference TRBV7-9 and TRBJ2-7, is as follows: DTGVSQNPRHKITKRGQNVTFRCDPISEHNRLYWYRQTLGQGPEFLTYFQNEAQLEKSRLLSDRFSAERPKGSFSTLEIQRTEQGDSAMYLCATDGTTKSYEQYFGPGTRLTVT.

The chain joins TRBV5-4 to TRBJ1-6; no reliable D call. Germline CDR1 is SGHNT and CDR2 is YYREEE (reference sequence). The CDR3 loop spans 15 amino acids. Deletions cut 1 base from V and 7 bases from J, with 12 bases between. CDR3 residues: CASSLSGRVNSPLHF. The CDR3 DNA sequence: TGTGCCAGCAGCTTGAGCGGCAGAGTAAATTCACCCCTCCACTTT.

The chain is built from TRBV6-6 and TRBJ1-6; the D gene is possibly TRBD1 (6 bases). Germline CDR1 reads MNHNY; CDR2 reads SVGAGI (reference sequence). The CDR3 runs 16 residues. The V end was cut by 5 bases, the J end by 9 bases, with 20 bases between. The CDR3 loop is CASSNTWTDLGSPLHF. CDR3 in DNA: TGTGCCAGCAGTAACACCTGGACAGACCTGGGTTCACCCCTCCACTTT.

V usage is TRBV7-8 and J usage is TRBJ2-5; weak D call: TRBD1 (6 bases). The CDR3 has 15 amino acids. The V gene's germline CDR1 is SGHVS and CDR2 FQNEAQ. Trimming took 5 bases from V and 4 from J, leaving 17 bases between them. CDR3 protein: CASSPSTGRPETQYF. The CDR3 DNA is TGTGCCAGCAGCCCCTCGACAGGACGCCCAGAGACCCAGTACTTC.

This chain joins TRBV3-1 (or the pseudogene TRBV3-2) and TRBJ1-5; 10 bases agree with TRBD1. The CDR3 has 15 residues. Germline CDR1 and CDR2: LGHDT and YNNKEL (reference sequence). After removal of 1 base from V and 5 bases from J, the junction contained 2 bases not matched to a gene. DNA of the CDR3: TGTGCCAGCAGCCAAGGGACAGGGGGTGATCAGCCCCAGCATTTT. The encoded protein is CASSQGTGGDQPQHF.

The chain employs TRBV6-2 or TRBV6-3 and TRBJ2-1; 11 nucleotides line up with TRBD2. V shed 5 bases and J 10 bases; nucleotides not matched to a gene: 7. CDR1 is MNHEY and CDR2 is SVGEGT in the germline V gene. This CDR3 has 14 residues. The CDR3 loop reads CASSAGLAGVEQFF. For the CDR3, the DNA is TGTGCCAGCAGTGCTGGACTAGCGGGTGTGGAGCAGTTCTTC.